This entry lists 30 T cell receptor beta chains sequenced from one sample in a study of blood T cell repertoires in COVID-19. The data were produced by immunoSEQ multiplex PCR, yet TCRdb's version contains in-frame clones alone and is incomplete. The repertoire holds about 270,000 clones, with around 85% as singletons. Sequencing was performed on peripheral blood. Every receptor here comes from a woman under 40 with COVID-19, enrolled during active disease.

The chain recombines TRBV3-1 (or the pseudogene TRBV3-2) with TRBJ1-2, with D perhaps matching TRBD1 (5 bases). V was clipped by 4 bases and J by 6 bases, with 12 bases between them. Germline CDR1 LGHDT, CDR2 YNNKEL (reference sequence). The CDR3 has 13 amino acids. Here the CDR3 reads CASSPTLGDGYTF. The CDR3 DNA reads TGTGCCAGCAGCCCAACTTTAGGGGATGGCTACACCTTC.

This clone was observed once. The J gene is TRBJ1-2, the V gene TRBV30; 9 nucleotides align to TRBD1. This CDR3 comprises 17 residues. With V trimmed by 1 base and J by 1 base, 10 bases remained unmatched. Germline V CDR1 and CDR2: GTSNPN, SVGIG (reference sequence). The CDR3 spells CAWSGFRPGQGNYGYTF. In nucleotides, the CDR3 is TGTGCCTGGAGTGGATTCAGGCCGGGACAGGGTAACTATGGCTACACCTTC.

The genes are TRBV5-4 and TRBJ1-1; maybe TRBD1 (5 bases). V was trimmed by 4 bases and J by 3 bases, leaving 13 bases between them. The CDR3 has 14 residues. Germline V CDR1 and CDR2: SGHNT, YYREEE (reference sequence). The CDR3 DNA sequence: TGTGCCAGCAGCCCGGGGGGGGAATACACTGAAGCTTTCTTT. Amino acid sequence: CASSPGGEYTEAFF.

The V gene is TRBV7-6, the J gene TRBJ2-5; weak D call: TRBD2 (7 bases). The germline V gene encodes CDR1 SGHVS and CDR2 FNYEAQ. The CDR3 contains 16 residues. V was shortened by 1 base and J by 4 bases, with 16 bases between the two germline ends. The CDR3 DNA sequence: TGTGCCAGCAGCTTAGAGTGGGGGCGGGGGTCAGAGACCCAGTACTTC. Residues: CASSLEWGRGSETQYF.

The chain joins TRBV19 to TRBJ1-1, with D perhaps TRBD1 (5 bases). V was trimmed by 3 bases and J by 5 bases, leaving 16 bases between them. This CDR3 contains 15 residues. Germline loops: CDR1 LNHDA, CDR2 SQIVND (reference sequence). CDR3 sequence: CASSMGGGVRTEAFF. The CDR3 region has the DNA TGTGCCAGTAGTATGGGTGGAGGGGTGAGAACTGAAGCTTTCTTT.

A few counts support this clone. The V and J genes are TRBV6-6 and TRBJ1-6; D is uncertain. The CDR3 extends over 19 amino acids. The germline gives CDR1 MNHNY, CDR2 SVGAGI (reference sequence). Trimming shortened V by 5 bases and J by 4 bases, and 24 bases separated the two germline ends. CDR3 in DNA: TGTGCCAGCAGTCCCGCCCCGTCTTGGGCGGAGGAGTATAATTCACCCCTCCACTTT. This codes for CASSPAPSWAEEYNSPLHF.

The V and J genes are TRBV11-2 and TRBJ2-7; weak D call: TRBD2 (5 bases). The germline gives CDR1 SGHAT, CDR2 FQNNGV. V was shortened by 6 bases and J by 2 bases, with 11 bases between the two germline ends. This CDR3 has 13 residues. In nucleotides, the CDR3 is TGTGCCAGCAGAGTTCTCGGGGCCTACGAGCAGTACTTC. Amino acids: CASRVLGAYEQYF. The entire variable domain, with the rest obtained from reference TRBV11-2 and TRBJ2-7, is as follows: EAGVAQSPRYKIIEKRQSVAFWCNPISGHATLYWYQQILGQGPKLLIQFQNNGVVDDSQLPKDRFSAERLKGVDSTLKIQPAKLEDSAVYLCASRVLGAYEQYFGPGTRLTVT.

The chain joins TRBV6-5 to TRBJ2-7; a weak D match, TRBD1 (5 bases). CDR3 length: 13 amino acids. The ends were cut back, 6 bases at V and 3 bases at J, with 12 bases in the middle. Germline CDR1 is MNHEY and CDR2 is SVGAGI. For the CDR3, the DNA is TGTGCCAGCAGGATGACAGCGATCTACGAGCAGTACTTC. Its translation is CASRMTAIYEQYF.

This rearrangement joins TRBV27 to TRBJ2-1; D possibly corresponds to TRBD1 (6 bases). The CDR3 totals 14 residues. Germline CDR1 MNHEY, CDR2 SMNVEV (reference sequence). The V and J ends lost 3 bases and 4 bases respectively, with 10 bases between them. The CDR3 here is CASSLLDRYNEQFF. For the CDR3, the DNA is TGTGCCAGCAGTTTGTTGGACAGATACAATGAGCAGTTCTTC.

The rearrangement links TRBV6-5 to TRBJ2-3; weak D call: TRBD1 (8 bases). CDR1 and CDR2 (germline): MNHEY, SVGAGI. The CDR3 is 14 amino acids. Deletions cut 6 bases from V and 6 bases from J, with 16 bases between. This chain's CDR3 is CASSRTGRGDTQYF. In DNA, the CDR3 is TGTGCCAGCAGCAGGACAGGGCGGGGGGATACGCAGTATTTT.

J is TRBJ2-5 and V is TRBV5-1, with D hard to call. Germline CDR1 reads SGHRS; CDR2 reads YFSETQ. Trimming pared 0 bases from V and 3 bases from J, leaving 9 bases between. CDR3 length: 14 residues. The CDR3 region has the DNA TGCGCCAGCAGCTTGGTGACGGGTAAAGAGACCCAGTACTTC. Translated, it gives CASSLVTGKETQYF.

This chain uses TRBV10-3 with TRBJ1-3, with 9 bases identical to TRBD1. The CDR3 runs to 13 residues. After removal of 11 bases from V and 3 bases from J, the junction contained 5 bases not matched to a gene. Germline V gene sequence: CDR1 ENHRY, CDR2 SYGVKD. CDR3 in amino acids: CAAQGAGGNTIYF. The CDR3 region has the DNA TGTGCCGCACAGGGGGCAGGTGGAAACACCATATATTTT.

This rearrangement joins TRBV5-1 to TRBJ1-2; TRBD1 matches at 8 bases. The V and J ends lost 4 bases and 3 bases, in that order; junction bases with no gene match: 5. The CDR3 runs 14 residues. In germline, CDR1 is SGHRS, CDR2 YFSETQ. The CDR3 DNA sequence: TGCGCCAGCAGCCCCGGACAGGGCTACTATGGCTACACCTTC. It yields the protein CASSPGQGYYGYTF.

This clone was observed a single time. The chain recombines TRBV6-5 with TRBJ2-7; TRBD2 agrees at 8 bases. The junction had 4 bases not matched to a gene; V was cut back by 6 bases and J by 3 bases. The CDR3 extends over 13 amino acids. The germline V gene has CDR1 MNHEY and CDR2 SVGAGI. The CDR3 DNA reads TGTGCCAGCAGCCGGGGGGGCAGCTACGAGCAGTACTTC. Protein sequence: CASSRGGSYEQYF.

The V and J genes are TRBV19 and TRBJ1-1; possibly TRBD1 for D (6 bases). The CDR3 has 16 amino acids. Trimming took 0 bases from V and 0 from J, leaving 11 bases between them. The germline V gene has CDR1 LNHDA and CDR2 SQIVND (reference sequence). CDR3 loop: CASSIEVGTLNTEAFF. The CDR3 bases are TGTGCCAGTAGTATAGAAGTAGGGACACTGAACACTGAAGCTTTCTTT. Variable domain in full (rest from reference TRBV19 and TRBJ1-1): DGGITQSPKYLFRKEGQNVTLSCEQNLNHDAMYWYRQDPGQGLRLIYYSQIVNDFQKGDIAEGYSVSREKKESFPLTVTSAQKNPTAFYLCASSIEVGTLNTEAFFGQGTRLTVV.

This sequence joins TRBV12-2 and TRBJ1-5. TRBV12-2 has pseudogene status. The CDR3 contains 16 residues. DNA of the CDR3: TGTGCAAGTCGCTTATATCCGGTTTATAGCAATCAGCCCCAGCATTTT. This encodes CASRLYPVYSNQPQHF.

The chain couples TRBV27 to TRBJ1-4, with D tentatively TRBD1 (6 bases). The CDR3 totals 14 residues. The germline gives CDR1 MNHEY, CDR2 SMNVEV (reference sequence). The V end was cut by 9 bases, the J end by 4 bases, with 15 bases between. DNA for the CDR3: TGTGCCAGGCCCCGGACAGCCAGTAATGAAAAACTGTTTTTT. Translation gives CARPRTASNEKLFF. The variable domain in full, with the rest retrieved from reference TRBV27 and TRBJ1-4, is EAQVTQNPRYLITVTGKKLTVTCSQNMNHEYMSWYRQDPGLGLRQIYYSMNVEVTDKGDVPEGYKVSRKEKRNFPLILESPSPNQTSLYFCARPRTASNEKLFFGSGTQLSVL.

V usage is TRBV2 and J usage is TRBJ1-1; D is possibly TRBD1 (5 bases). The germline V and J ends were trimmed by 4 bases and 2 bases, with 14 bases remaining between them. From germline, CDR1 is SNHLY and CDR2 FYNNEI. The CDR3 is made up of 15 amino acids. CDR3 amino acids: CASSVGFGANTEAFF. As DNA, the CDR3 is TGTGCCAGCAGTGTCGGGTTTGGGGCCAACACTGAAGCTTTCTTT.

This chain links TRBV4-1 with TRBJ2-5, with D hard to call. CDR1 MGHRA and CDR2 YSYEKL come from the germline V gene. V was trimmed by 0 bases and J by 5 bases, leaving 10 bases between them. The CDR3 sequence is 14 residues long. For the CDR3, the DNA is TGCGCCAGCAGCCAAGATGTCGAGCGTGAGACCCAGTACTTC. Protein sequence: CASSQDVERETQYF.

This clone occurred once. V gene TRBV6-5 combines with J gene TRBJ1-2, with TRBD1 matching 9 bases. The ends lost 2 bases at V and 7 bases at J; junction bases unmatched: 2. Per the germline V gene, CDR1 is MNHEY and CDR2 is SVGAGI. The CDR3 length is 13 residues. CDR3 DNA: TGTGCCAGCAGTTACCCGGACAGGGGTGGCTACACCTTC. Protein: CASSYPDRGGYTF.

The rearrangement uses TRBV19 and TRBJ1-2; D unclear. V was cut by 3 bases and J by 5 bases, with 7 bases left in between. CDR3 length: 12 amino acids. Per the germline V gene, CDR1 is LNHDA and CDR2 is SQIVND (reference sequence). The chain's CDR3 is CASSMTSYGYTF. CDR3 nucleotides: TGTGCCAGTAGTATGACAAGTTATGGCTACACCTTC.

This clone was found once. V usage is TRBV7-9 and J usage is TRBJ1-3; a weak D match, TRBD1 (5 bases). This CDR3 comprises 17 residues. V was clipped by 3 bases and J by 1 base, with 16 bases between them. Germline V gene data show CDR1 as SEHNR and CDR2 as FQNEAQ (reference sequence). The CDR3 loop is CASSFLSWGVSGNTIYF. In nucleotides, the CDR3 is TGTGCCAGCAGCTTCCTGAGTTGGGGGGTTTCTGGAAACACCATATATTTT.

The chain employs TRBV6-5 and TRBJ2-7; D possibly corresponds to TRBD1 (5 bases). The V end lost 2 bases, the J end lost 0 bases, and 8 bases lay between the germline ends. Germline CDR1 is MNHEY and CDR2 is SVGAGI. This CDR3 contains 14 residues. Written as DNA, the CDR3 is TGTGCCAGCAGTTACACAGGTCCCTCCTACGAGCAGTACTTC. As protein: CASSYTGPSYEQYF.

The chain uses TRBV18 and TRBJ1-2; D not certain. Germline V gene lookup returns CDR1 KGHSH and CDR2 LQKENI. Trimming pared 2 bases from V and 4 bases from J, leaving 14 bases between. This CDR3 is built from 15 residues. The CDR3 spells CASSPAQRGGYGYTF. The CDR3 nucleotides are TGTGCCAGCTCACCAGCTCAACGGGGTGGCTATGGCTACACCTTC.

The chain employs TRBV11-2 and TRBJ2-5; D unresolved. This CDR3 has 11 amino acids. Per germline, CDR1 SGHAT and CDR2 FQNNGV. The V end lost 7 bases, the J end lost 4 bases, and 7 bases lay between the germline ends. The CDR3 DNA reads TGTGCCAGCACCCTTTTAGAGACCCAGTACTTC. Its translation: CASTLLETQYF.

The chain employs TRBV5-5 and TRBJ2-2, with 14 bases fitting TRBD2. Germline V lookup: CDR1 SGHKS, CDR2 YYEKEE (reference sequence). This CDR3 has 19 amino acids. Trimming took 4 bases from V and 0 from J; bases not matched to a gene: 8. This chain's CDR3 is CASSPRLTSGGANTGELFF. Here the CDR3 DNA reads TGTGCCAGCAGCCCAAGGCTGACTAGCGGGGGGGCGAACACCGGGGAGCTGTTTTTT.

CDR3 loop: CASSPGTGGGYEQYF. The CDR3, as DNA: TGTGCCAGCTCACCAGGGACAGGGGGCGGATACGAGCAGTACTTC. This chain joins TRBV18 and TRBJ2-7; TRBD1 aligns across 12 bases. The germline V gene encodes CDR1 KGHSH and CDR2 LQKENI. V dropped 2 bases and J dropped 4; count of bases not matched to a gene: 3. The CDR3 is made up of 15 amino acids.

V usage is TRBV14 and J usage is TRBJ2-3, with D tentatively TRBD2 (5 bases). V shed 0 bases and J shed 1 base, with 32 bases lying between them. The V gene's germline CDR1 is SGHDN and CDR2 FVKESK. The CDR3 has 23 amino acids. Here the CDR3 DNA reads TGTGCCAGCAGCCAAGATGATCCTAGCCATCGTGGCTGGTGGGTTTTCGGCACAGATACGCAGTATTTT. As protein: CASSQDDPSHRGWWVFGTDTQYF.

The rearrangement links TRBV21-1 to TRBJ2-7; the tabulated D call, TRBD2, remains unverified against the DNA. TRBV21-1 is reported as a pseudogene. This CDR3 is built from 14 residues. Here the CDR3 reads CASSFTSPGYEQYF. The CDR3, as DNA: TGTGCCAGCAGCTTTACTTCCCCCGGGTACGAGCAGTACTTC.

The CDR3, as DNA: TGTGCCACTCCAGACAGACATAATTCACCCCTCCACTTT. Its protein product is CATPDRHNSPLHF. This chain links TRBV2 with TRBJ1-6, with D tentatively TRBD1 (5 bases). Germline V lookup: CDR1 SNHLY, CDR2 FYNNEI. V was trimmed by 10 bases and J by 5 bases, leaving 12 bases between them. The CDR3 sequence is 13 residues long.